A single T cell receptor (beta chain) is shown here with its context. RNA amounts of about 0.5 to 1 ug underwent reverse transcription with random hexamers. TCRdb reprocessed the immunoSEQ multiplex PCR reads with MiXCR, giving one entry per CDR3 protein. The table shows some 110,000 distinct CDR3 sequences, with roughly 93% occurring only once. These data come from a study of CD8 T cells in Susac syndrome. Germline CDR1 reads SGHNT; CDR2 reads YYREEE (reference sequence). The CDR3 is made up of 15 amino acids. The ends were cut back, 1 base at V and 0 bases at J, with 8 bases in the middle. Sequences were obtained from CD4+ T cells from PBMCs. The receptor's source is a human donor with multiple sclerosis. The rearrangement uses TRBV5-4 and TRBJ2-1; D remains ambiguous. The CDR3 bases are TGTGCCAGCAGCTTGTCCACGAGCTCCTACAATGAGCAGTTCTTC. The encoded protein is CASSLSTSSYNEQFF.